The entry below gives a single T cell receptor beta chain sequence along with its context. This sample is part of a study of chemoradiotherapy in HPV16-positive cancers. The method was immunoSEQ multiplex PCR; TCRdb's version includes in-frame clones alone and lacks a portion of them. The data show approximately 12,000 clones, 70% to 80% seen once. This CDR3 has 14 amino acids. Germline CDR1 and CDR2: SEHNR and FQNEAQ (reference sequence). V usage is TRBV7-9 and J usage is TRBJ2-5; a weak D match, TRBD1 (5 bases). The J call may be in error: the DNA end matches TRBJ2-7 better. This sequence was found in a human donor with HPV-associated anogenital cancer. This sample was taken from a patient who underwent chemoradiotherapy. The CDR3 protein is CASSLAGVGHEQYF. CDR3 DNA sequence: TGTGCCAGCAGCTTAGCAGGGGTCGGCCACGAGCAGTACTTC.